The 14 T cell receptor beta chains below all came from one sample that was sequenced in a study of T cell responses to AZD1222 COVID-19 vaccine. Assay used: immunoSEQ multiplex PCR; TCRdb lists only in-frame clones, some missing. The sample has 130,000 to 150,000 clones, about 87% seen once. The sequenced sample was peripheral blood, obtained on day 0 of AZD1222 vaccination. Every receptor here comes from an adult in good health.

In regard to this clone: Different DNA sequences within this sample yield the same CDR3. CDR3 sequence: CASSLDRVGGYTF. CDR3 nucleotides: TGTGCCAGCAGTTTAGACAGGGTTGGTGGCTACACCTTC. The chain employs TRBV27 and TRBJ1-2, with 7 positions matching TRBD1. Trimming took 2 bases from V and 7 from J; bases not matched to a gene: 4. The length of the CDR3 is 13 residues. Per germline, CDR1 MNHEY and CDR2 SMNVEV (reference sequence).

The chain recombines TRBV6-2 or TRBV6-3 with TRBJ1-2; 10 nucleotides line up with TRBD1. Germline V CDR1 and CDR2: MNHEY, SVGEGT. CDR3 length: 16 residues. V lost 5 bases to trimming and J lost 0 bases; unmatched junction nucleotides: 6. CDR3 protein: CASSPDRGGSNYGYTF. DNA of the CDR3: TGTGCCAGCAGTCCGGACAGGGGGGGTTCTAACTATGGCTACACCTTC.

This clone was seen a few times. The rearrangement joins TRBV28 to TRBJ1-5; TRBD1 is a possible D gene (5 bases). V lost 6 bases and J 7 bases, leaving 16 bases between the germline ends. Per the germline V gene, CDR1 is MDHEN and CDR2 is SYDVKM. This CDR3 is 14 amino acids long. The CDR3 reads CASRLPREGQPQHF. The CDR3 DNA reads as TGTGCCAGCAGACTACCCAGGGAAGGGCAGCCCCAGCATTTT.

V usage is TRBV5-6 and J usage is TRBJ1-5; D gene ambiguous. Looked up from germline, CDR1 is SGHDT and CDR2 is YYEEEE. The CDR3 length is 15 residues. Trimming removed 0 bases at V and 2 bases at J, with 9 bases between. CDR3 sequence (DNA): TGTGCCAGCAGCTTGGGGGATGTTGGCAATCAGCCCCAGCATTTT. Translated, it gives CASSLGDVGNQPQHF. Drawing the rest from reference TRBV5-6 and TRBJ1-5, the complete variable domain is DAGVTQSPTHLIKTRGQQVTLRCSPKSGHDTVSWYQQALGQGPQFIFQYYEEEERQRGNFPDRFSGHQFPNYSSELNVNALLLGDSALYLCASSLGDVGNQPQHFGDGTRLSIL.

V usage is TRBV25-1 and J usage is TRBJ2-5; no clear D. Germline CDR1 and CDR2: MGHDK and SYGVNS. CDR3 length: 12 residues. V lost 4 bases to trimming and J lost 5 bases, with 8 bases between them. CDR3 protein: CASSAIDETQYF. CDR3 coding DNA: TGTGCCAGCAGTGCAATTGACGAGACCCAGTACTTC.

The chain links TRBV3-1 (or the pseudogene TRBV3-2) to TRBJ2-2, with D tentatively TRBD1 or TRBD2 (6 bases each). Germline assignment: CDR1 LGHDT and CDR2 YNNKEL (reference sequence). The CDR3 is 19 amino acids. V shed 2 bases and J shed 0 bases, with 19 bases lying between them. The DNA for the CDR3 is TGTGCCAGCAGCCAATGGCTGGGGGGCGGCCCTACGAACACCGGGGAGCTGTTTTTT. Translating it yields CASSQWLGGGPTNTGELFF.

This chain links TRBV20-1 with TRBJ2-3; no firm D call. Germline V gene sequence: CDR1 DFQATT, CDR2 SNEGSKA (reference sequence). Trimming cost V 3 bases and J 5 bases, with 21 bases left between them. The CDR3 sequence is 16 residues long. For the CDR3, the DNA is TGCAGTGCTAGTATTGGAACGCTGCCACCCAGAGATACGCAGTATTTT. It is translated as CSASIGTLPPRDTQYF.

The table lists this clone with a few counts. This sequence joins TRBV28 and TRBJ2-2; TRBD1 is a possible D gene (5 bases). CDR1 is MDHEN and CDR2 is SYDVKM in the germline V gene. The V end lost 6 bases, the J end lost 2 bases, and 13 bases lay between the germline ends. This CDR3 is built from 15 residues. DNA for the CDR3: TGTGCCAGCAGCGACTTTAGGGGAAACACCGGGGAGCTGTTTTTT. It yields the protein CASSDFRGNTGELFF. Full variable domain (rest looked up from reference TRBV28 and TRBJ2-2): DVKVTQSSRYLVKRTGEKVFLECVQDMDHENMFWYRQDPGLGLRLIYFSYDVKMKEKGDIPEGYSVSREKKERFSLILESASTNQTSMYLCASSDFRGNTGELFFGEGSRLTVL.

The CDR3 DNA reads TGTGCCAGCAGCTTGACAGCGAGCTCCTATAATTCACCCCTCCACTTT. Its protein is CASSLTASSYNSPLHF. This chain joins TRBV7-6 and TRBJ1-6; a possible D gene is TRBD1 (5 bases). This CDR3 contains 16 residues. V lost 3 bases and J lost 0, with 9 bases in between. The germline CDR1 and CDR2 sequences are SGHVS and FNYEAQ.

V gene TRBV9 combines with J gene TRBJ1-6, with 9 bases fitting TRBD1. The V and J ends lost 3 bases and 7 bases, in that order; junction bases with no gene match: 8. Germline CDR1 and CDR2: SGDLS and YYNGEE. This CDR3 is built from 16 residues. CDR3 sequence reads: CASSGQTGGPNSPLHF. CDR3 DNA sequence: TGTGCCAGCAGCGGGCAGACAGGGGGTCCAAATTCACCCCTCCACTTT.

The chain carries TRBV19 and TRBJ2-1; maybe TRBD1 (5 bases). The CDR3 is 16 residues long. Trimming cost V 3 bases and J 6 bases, with 18 bases left between them. Looked up from germline, CDR1 is LNHDA and CDR2 is SQIVND (reference sequence). In DNA, the CDR3 is TGTGCCAGTAGTATCAATTTAGGGCAGGGAAGCAATGAGCAGTTCTTC. Residues: CASSINLGQGSNEQFF.

The genes are TRBV28 and TRBJ1-4; 7 nucleotides align to TRBD1. V gave up 5 bases and J gave up 5 bases; unmatched junction bases: 5. The CDR3 is 14 amino acids. Germline CDR1 and CDR2: MDHEN and SYDVKM. The DNA of the CDR3 is TGTGCCAGCAGTCTCGACAGGGAAAATGAAAAACTGTTTTTT. It codes for CASSLDRENEKLFF.

With regard to this clone: One junction end disagrees with the germline gene, perhaps due to a read error. This chain uses TRBV4-1 with TRBJ1-1, with 8 nucleotides matching TRBD1. The CDR3 length is 15 residues. Germline lookup yields CDR1 MGHRA and CDR2 YSYEKL. The CDR3 DNA follows: TGCGTCAGCAGCCAAGCGCCGGGACAGGCGATTGAAGCTTTCTTT. Protein product: CVSSQAPGQAIEAFF.

The V gene is TRBV7-9, the J gene TRBJ2-1; 11 positions match TRBD2. The CDR3 runs 17 residues. Germline trimming cut 5 bases from V and 7 bases from J; bases unmatched to any gene: 13. Germline V gene lookup returns CDR1 SEHNR and CDR2 FQNEAQ (reference sequence). CDR3 bases: TGTGCCAGCAGCACCACCTTGTTAGCGGGAGGGTTAAATGAGCAGTTCTTC. It is translated as CASSTTLLAGGLNEQFF.